This T cell receptor beta chain was found in a study of a mutant IDH1 vaccine in newly diagnosed glioma. Turning to the study itself: Either 4-6 weeks after radiotherapy alone or alongside temozolomide, vaccination was begun. Treated patients showed a male proportion of around 62%, a female proportion of 37.5%, and a mean age of about 44 years.

The repertoire was sequenced with immunoSEQ multiplex PCR; TCRdb's copy has only in-frame clones and lacks some. Of about 59,000 clones listed, around 83% are singletons. Study-wide results and limits: Changes in the top peripheral T cell clonotypes seemingly had no bearing on pseudoprogression.

V was clipped by 8 bases and J by 7 bases; unmatched bases: 12. Germline assignment: CDR1 MNHNS and CDR2 SASEGT. The CDR3 has 14 amino acids. Time point indicated: week 47, end of study. What each vaccine dose contained was 300 ug of mutant IDH1 20-mer peptide, accompanied by topical imiquimod. This clone was counted a few times. Antigen specificity is unknown. The gene calls are TRBV6-1 and TRBJ1-2, with TRBD1 matching 8 bases. This TCR derives from a man aged 25 to 40 with glioma. Material: PBMCs, obtained from a glioma patient whose treatment included an IDH1 peptide vaccine. The CDR3 DNA reads as TGTGCCAGCCATGCCCCTCAGGGGGCCGGTGGCTACACCTTC. Protein product: CASHAPQGAGGYTF.